Listed here are 11 T cell receptor beta chains from one sample, sequenced in a study of blood T cell repertoires in COVID-19. Profiled with immunoSEQ multiplex PCR; TCRdb holds only in-frame clones, not every one. The sample lists over 150,000 clones, over 80% occurring once. Sequencing input: peripheral blood. These receptors originate from a woman in her sixties or seventies with acute or convalescent COVID-19.

The chain combines TRBV6-4 with TRBJ2-5; D may be TRBD1 (6 bases). Per the germline V gene, CDR1 is MRHNA and CDR2 is SNTAGT. Trimming shortened V by 4 bases and J by 5 bases, and 14 bases separated the two germline ends. CDR3 length equals 14 residues. The CDR3 nucleotides are TGTGCCAGCAGTGGGGGACATGGGGCCGAGACCCAGTACTTC. Translating gives CASSGGHGAETQYF.

As concerns this clone: An end of the junction differs from the germline gene, which may be a read error. The V call is TRBV9, the J call TRBJ2-2; 16 bases are shared with TRBD2. The CDR3 extends over 16 amino acids. Looked up from germline, CDR1 is SGDLS and CDR2 is YYNGEE. CDR3 amino acids: CAGSPGTSGGVGELFF. The CDR3 coding sequence is TGTGCCGGCAGCCCCGGGACTAGCGGGGGGGTCGGGGAGCTGTTTTTT.

V and J are TRBV7-3 and TRBJ1-3; the match to TRBD1 covers 9 bases. Germline assignment: CDR1 SGHTA and CDR2 FQGTGA. V lost 3 bases, J lost 4 bases, and 7 bases stayed unmatched. The CDR3 runs 16 residues. The DNA for the CDR3 is TGTGCCAGCAGCTTGTTGGGGACAGGGAAAGGAAACACCATATATTTT. Protein product: CASSLLGTGKGNTIYF.

The genes are TRBV4-3 and TRBJ1-6; D may be TRBD1 (6 bases). The ends were cut back, 4 bases at V and 7 bases at J, with 17 bases in the middle. Germline V gene sequence: CDR1 LGHNA, CDR2 YSLEER. The CDR3 length is 16 residues. This CDR3 is CASSPRGATANSPLHF. The CDR3 nucleotides are TGCGCCAGCAGCCCCCGGGGGGCCACAGCCAATTCACCCCTCCACTTT.

This clone was picked up one time. The J gene is TRBJ1-4, the V gene TRBV9; D is possibly TRBD1 (5 bases). Germline V gene data show CDR1 as SGDLS and CDR2 as YYNGEE. The V gene lost 4 bases and the J gene lost 8 bases, with 15 bases spanning the gap. There are 14 residues in the CDR3. The CDR3 sequence: CASSKAGVREKLFF. The CDR3 DNA sequence: TGTGCCAGCAGCAAAGCGGGGGTACGGGAAAAACTGTTTTTT.

This chain joins TRBV7-3 and TRBJ1-1; 8 bases match TRBD1. V lost 0 bases and J lost 5; bases outside the gene matches: 5. The CDR3 has 15 amino acids. Germline values: CDR1 SGHTA, CDR2 FQGTGA. CDR3 in amino acids: CASSLTFRGHTEAFF. CDR3 bases: TGTGCCAGCAGCTTAACGTTCAGGGGGCATACTGAAGCTTTCTTT.

V is TRBV19 and J is TRBJ2-3; D gene unclear. This CDR3 has 13 amino acids. V shed 6 bases and J shed 6 bases, with 13 bases lying between them. Germline V gene data show CDR1 as LNHDA and CDR2 as SQIVND (reference sequence). The CDR3 DNA sequence: TGTGCCAGTAGGGAGACTGGTGGGGATACGCAGTATTTT. It translates to CASRETGGDTQYF.

The table lists this clone with a count of one. This chain links TRBV28 with TRBJ2-7; no clear D. The germline V gene has CDR1 MDHEN and CDR2 SYDVKM. V was shortened by 4 bases and J by 1 base, with 5 bases between the two germline ends. The CDR3 contains 12 residues. This CDR3 reads CASSSQSYEQYF. The CDR3 nucleotides read TGTGCCAGCAGTTCCCAGTCCTACGAGCAGTACTTC.

The chain recombines TRBV5-1 with TRBJ2-5, with 8 bases fitting TRBD2. Germline CDR1 reads SGHRS; CDR2 reads YFSETQ. The junction had 4 bases not matched to a gene; V was cut back by 2 bases and J by 4 bases. The CDR3 has 14 amino acids. CDR3 amino acids: CASSFTSGGETQYF. The CDR3 DNA sequence: TGCGCCAGCAGCTTCACTAGCGGCGGAGAGACCCAGTACTTC.

The rearrangement links TRBV6-5 to TRBJ1-2, with a tentative D call TRBD1 (6 bases). CDR1 and CDR2 (germline): MNHEY, SVGAGI. The germline V and J ends were trimmed by 5 bases and 2 bases, with 12 bases remaining between them. The length of the CDR3 is 14 residues. CDR3 residues: CASSRAQGNYGYTF. The CDR3 DNA is TGTGCCAGCAGTCGGGCCCAGGGGAACTATGGCTACACCTTC.

This chain connects TRBV4-2 to TRBJ2-7; 8 bases agree with TRBD1. Germline CDR1 reads LGHNA; CDR2 reads YNFKEQ. V gave up 1 base and J gave up 4 bases; unmatched junction bases: 9. This CDR3 has 16 residues. The CDR3 reads CASSQVGQGAGYEQYF. CDR3 DNA: TGTGCCAGCAGCCAAGTGGGGCAGGGGGCGGGGTACGAGCAGTACTTC.